The entry below gives a single TCR beta chain sequence along with its context. Its antigen remains undetermined. One base away there is no much larger clone; base qualities are not given. This record comes from a study of cytomegalovirus exposure and HLA in healthy donors (dated by TCRdb to about 2017). For the study in its entirety: According to a later analysis, one platform produced both the 110 or so validation repertoires and the roughly 650 repertoires of the first cohort. High-throughput TCR immunosequencing, statistical association of individual TCRs with disease status, and machine learning were combined to predict cytomegalovirus infection status. A separate validation cohort of 100 to 150 different subjects was used in addition to the roughly 700-subject first cohort. The aim of the study was to test whether cataloging public T cell receptors could identify signatures of past pathogen exposure.

The research as a whole found: A few of the identified cytomegalovirus-associated TCR beta chains were confirmed in vitro to be specific for cytomegalovirus antigens. All 120 repertoires were used to score co-occurrence in the validation cohort in a later analysis, because that analysis had no HLA typing for the cohort. In the study, some 160 TCR beta chains were listed as associated with cytomegalovirus. The authors suggested that the approach could potentially be extended to other disease states and immunological phenotypes. In both the original and validation cohorts, the classifier was reported to diagnose cytomegalovirus status with high specificity and sensitivity. Of the cluster scores, about 94% were above 0 in a later analysis, which found that TCRs clustered in the first cohort also tended to co-occur in the 130 or so validation repertoires. Most TCR sequences were seen in very few donors, while some public TCRs were found in many individuals.

Separate from the approximately 700-subject first cohort, the validation cohort of roughly 120 subjects was the group to which the donors belonged. Relative to germline, V is 6 bases shorter and J is 0 bases shorter, with 14 bases between their ends. Via the germline V gene, CDR1 is MNHEY and CDR2 SVGAGI. Reading from cysteine to phenylalanine, the CDR3 counts 15 amino acids. The entry retains the CDR3 DNA only, 45 bases that are in frame from base 1. Library prep was done by the immunoSEQ multiplex PCR assay. In the authors' own workflow: A statistical classification framework was built to diagnose cytomegalovirus status from the catalog of TCR beta chain sequences. TCRdb obtained this table from immuneACCESS and retained in-frame rearrangements with V and J assigned. These tables miss some clones; where compared with another copy, unresolved V genes account for less than half of the shortfall, and the remainder is unexplained. V, J and clone size reflect that table, while D and trimming were determined from the DNA. Across this sample there are under 200,000 clones, with roughly nine tenths seen only once. Clones ranked in the top ten supply 3% to 3.5% of the sample.

The specimen was PBMCs. This chain joins TRBV6-5 to TRBJ1-1; the D gene is possibly TRBD1, with 6 bases matching. The TCR sequence derives from a woman between 18 and 30 years old in good health and CMV-seropositive. Here the CDR3 is given as CASSQKGQMNTEAFF. The DNA sequence is TGTGCCAGCAGCCAAAAGGGACAAATGAACACTGAAGCTTTCTTT.